The 20 T cell receptor beta chains in this list originate from one sample, sequenced in a study of blood T cell repertoires in COVID-19. Method: immunoSEQ multiplex PCR; TCRdb's copy keeps in-frame clones and lacks some. The sample comprises about 170,000 clones, about 90% of which are singletons, and 1% to 1.5% rests with the top ten. The source material was PBMCs or T cells enriched from blood (not recorded which). The source is a human donor with acute COVID-19. The donor label of this sample is uncertain.

This chain connects TRBV6-5 to TRBJ2-7; 7 bases map to TRBD2. This CDR3 is 12 amino acids long. Per germline, CDR1 MNHEY and CDR2 SVGAGI. V trimming: 4 bases; J trimming: 6 bases; junction bases outside the gene matches: 3. This CDR3 is CASSFSGGEQYF. DNA for the CDR3: TGTGCCAGCAGTTTCTCGGGGGGCGAGCAGTACTTC.

J is TRBJ1-2 and V is TRBV7-2, with D possibly matching TRBD1 (6 bases). Trimming took 5 bases from V and 3 from J, leaving 13 bases between them. The CDR3 spans 14 residues. Germline CDR1 and CDR2: SGHTA and FQGNSA. In nucleotides, the CDR3 is TGTGCCAGCAGCGCGACAGGATTCTACTATGGCTACACCTTC. Protein sequence: CASSATGFYYGYTF.

The J gene is TRBJ2-7, the V gene TRBV19; TRBD1 matches at 7 bases. Germline CDR1 reads LNHDA; CDR2 reads SQIVND (reference sequence). The length of the CDR3 is 15 residues. With 3 bases clipped from V and 4 bases from J, the junction kept 9 bases outside the gene matches. The CDR3 loop is CASSMEVQGRYEQYF. Written as DNA, the CDR3 is TGTGCCAGTAGTATGGAAGTACAGGGGCGATACGAGCAGTACTTC.

The chain is built from TRBV5-4 and TRBJ1-4; TRBD1 agrees at 9 bases. The length of the CDR3 is 16 residues. After removal of 2 bases from V and 2 bases from J, the junction contained 4 bases not matched to a gene. Germline loops: CDR1 SGHNT, CDR2 YYREEE (reference sequence). CDR3 sequence reads: CASSLQGAGTNEKLFF. The CDR3 nucleotides read TGTGCCAGCAGCTTACAGGGGGCTGGGACTAATGAAAAACTGTTTTTT.

The J gene is TRBJ2-7, the V gene TRBV6-2 or TRBV6-3, with 8 bases lining up with TRBD2. Germline V gene lookup returns CDR1 MNHEY and CDR2 SVGEGT. This CDR3 is built from 15 residues. V lost 6 bases, J lost 0 bases, and 7 bases stayed unmatched. The CDR3, as DNA: TGTGCCAGCAGCCGCGGGGGGTCGAGCTCCTACGAGCAGTACTTC. It specifies CASSRGGSSSYEQYF.

V gene TRBV12-3 or TRBV12-4 combines with J gene TRBJ2-7; TRBD1 agrees at 7 bases. This CDR3 comprises 13 residues. J lost 6 bases, V lost 3 bases, and 5 bases had no gene match. Here the CDR3 reads CASSFEGAREQYF. The CDR3, as DNA: TGTGCCAGCAGTTTCGAGGGGGCTCGCGAGCAGTACTTC.

The chain combines TRBV7-2 with TRBJ2-7, with D possibly being TRBD1 (6 bases). The CDR3 runs to 16 residues. The V end lost 1 base, the J end lost 3 bases, and 16 bases lay between the germline ends. The germline V gene has CDR1 SGHTA and CDR2 FQGNSA. CDR3 residues: CASSLEGQGLNYEQYF. In nucleotides, the CDR3 is TGTGCCAGCAGCTTAGAGGGCCAGGGGCTTAACTACGAGCAGTACTTC.

This rearrangement joins TRBV24-1 to TRBJ1-3; D gene ambiguous. Trimming shortened V by 10 bases and J by 0 bases, and 6 bases separated the two germline ends. Looked up from germline, CDR1 is KGHDR and CDR2 is SFDVKD. The CDR3 has 12 amino acids. For the CDR3, the DNA is TGTGCCACTCGCGGCTCTGGAAACACCATATATTTT. This translates into CATRGSGNTIYF.

V usage is TRBV19 and J usage is TRBJ1-2; D remains ambiguous. This CDR3 comprises 12 residues. The germline gives CDR1 LNHDA, CDR2 SQIVND (reference sequence). V lost 4 bases, J lost 14 bases, and 17 bases lay in between. CDR3 nucleotide sequence: TGTGCCAGTAGTACGGCTCCTGAGGAGGTGACCTTC. Translation gives CASSTAPEEVTF.

V is TRBV9 and J is TRBJ2-2; 7 nucleotides align to TRBD2. Germline lookup yields CDR1 SGDLS and CDR2 YYNGEE. V trimming: 5 bases; J trimming: 0 bases; junction bases outside the gene matches: 7. The CDR3 sequence is 16 residues long. CDR3 region: CASSMSGAPNTGELFF. The CDR3 DNA sequence: TGTGCCAGCAGTATGAGCGGGGCCCCGAACACCGGGGAGCTGTTTTTT.

The rearrangement links TRBV5-5 to TRBJ2-7, with 7 bases lining up with TRBD2. The CDR3 is 14 amino acids. The V gene end was trimmed by 0 bases and the J gene end by 3 bases; junction bases not matched to a gene: 3. CDR1 is SGHKS, CDR2 YYEKEE, per germline (reference sequence). CDR3 DNA: TGTGCCAGCAGCTTGGGCGGGAGCCTCTACGAGCAGTACTTC. Translation: CASSLGGSLYEQYF.

The chain recombines TRBV5-6 with TRBJ1-1, with D possibly being TRBD1 (6 bases). Germline V gene data show CDR1 as SGHDT and CDR2 as YYEEEE. The V end lost 2 bases, the J end lost 6 bases, and 8 bases lay between the germline ends. CDR3 length: 12 residues. This CDR3 reads CASSLNRAEAFF. The CDR3 DNA follows: TGTGCCAGCAGCTTAAACAGGGCTGAAGCTTTCTTT.

The chain combines TRBV7-2 with TRBJ2-3; tentatively, D is TRBD2 (5 bases). The CDR3 extends over 15 amino acids. The germline gives CDR1 SGHTA, CDR2 FQGNSA. Trimming took off 6 bases at V and 2 bases at J, with 15 bases between the two ends. CDR3 region: CASSPDYLLTDTQYF. The CDR3 DNA reads as TGTGCCAGCAGTCCAGACTACCTTCTCACAGATACGCAGTATTTT. Complete variable domain (other parts from reference TRBV7-2 and TRBJ2-3): GAGVSQSPSNKVTEKGKDVELRCDPISGHTALYWYRQSLGQGLEFLIYFQGNSAPDKSGLPSDRFSAERTGGSVSTLTIQRTQQEDSAVYLCASSPDYLLTDTQYFGPGTRLTVL.

The V and J genes are TRBV27 and TRBJ2-3, with 12 bases lining up with TRBD2. J gave up 7 bases and V 3 bases, and 8 bases lay outside the gene matches. CDR1 is MNHEY, CDR2 SMNVEV, per germline (reference sequence). The CDR3 is 16 amino acids. CDR3 nucleotide sequence: TGTGCCAGCAGTTTCTCCCTAGCGGGGGGGCCATATACGCAGTATTTT. It specifies CASSFSLAGGPYTQYF.

The chain recombines TRBV28 with TRBJ1-3; 7 nucleotides match TRBD1. V dropped 9 bases and J dropped 3; count of bases not matched to a gene: 5. Germline V gene sequence: CDR1 MDHEN, CDR2 SYDVKM. This CDR3 is built from 13 residues. The CDR3: CASGRGDGNTIYF. The CDR3 DNA reads TGTGCCAGTGGCAGGGGGGATGGAAACACCATATATTTT.

Only a few counts were recorded for this clone. The V and J genes are TRBV2 and TRBJ2-7; D might be TRBD2 (5 bases). Per germline, CDR1 SNHLY and CDR2 FYNNEI. There are 14 residues in the CDR3. The V end was cut by 4 bases, the J end by 6 bases, with 16 bases between. The DNA of the CDR3 is TGTGCCAGCAGTGTCAACCTCCAAGGGAGCGAGCAGTACTTC. This gives the protein CASSVNLQGSEQYF.

The chain has TRBV6-5 and TRBJ1-6; no clear D gene. Trimming removed 2 bases from V and 6 bases from J, with 11 bases in between. The V gene's germline CDR1 is MNHEY and CDR2 SVGAGI. The CDR3 contains 15 residues. Here the CDR3 DNA reads TGTGCCAGCAGTTACACACCCTCCCTTAATTCACCCCTCCACTTT. Its protein product is CASSYTPSLNSPLHF.

This sequence joins TRBV7-6 and TRBJ1-4, with D unresolved. Germline-derived CDR1 and CDR2 are SGHVS and FNYEAQ. CDR3 length equals 14 residues. Trimming cost V 1 base and J 4 bases, with 7 bases left between them. Here the CDR3 reads CASSLGEINEKLFF. CDR3 bases: TGTGCCAGCAGCTTAGGCGAGATTAATGAAAAACTGTTTTTT.

This clone appeared once. The chain carries TRBV5-1 and TRBJ1-1; tentative D call: TRBD1 (6 bases). This CDR3 contains 14 residues. The ends were cut back, 5 bases at V and 0 bases at J, with 11 bases in the middle. CDR1 is SGHRS, CDR2 YFSETQ, per germline. The CDR3 spells CASRTGPMNTEAFF. DNA of the CDR3: TGCGCCAGCAGGACAGGACCGATGAACACTGAAGCTTTCTTT.

The chain joins TRBV4-1 to TRBJ1-1; D is unresolved. The CDR3 spans 12 residues. Trimming cost V 5 bases and J 6 bases, with 10 bases left between them. Germline V CDR1 and CDR2: MGHRA, YSYEKL. The CDR3 region has the DNA TGCGCCAGCAGCTCACTCGTAGCTGAAGCTTTCTTT. This encodes CASSSLVAEAFF.